This T cell receptor beta chain originates from a study of blood T cell repertoires in COVID-19. Overall study context: From T cells, B-cell-depleted T cells, or PBMCs came the material, which was cDNA or gDNA.

CDR3 length equals 17 residues. V shed 0 bases and J shed 2 bases, with 16 bases lying between them. Per germline, CDR1 SGHDN and CDR2 FVKESK. Per the original data handling: Scientists estimated how many nucleated cells there were by amplifying reference gene primers. TCRdb's table, derived via immunoSEQ multiplex PCR, lists solely in-frame clones and lacks some. V, J and clone size reflect that table, while D and trimming were determined from the DNA. The sample lists 110,000 to 150,000 clones, approximately 80% occurring once. The source of this sequence is a woman of 80 years or more in a cohort sampled during active or convalescent COVID-19. The sample comprised peripheral blood. V and J are TRBV14 and TRBJ1-2; D might be TRBD1 (5 bases). CDR3 DNA: TGTGCCAGCAGCCAAGAGATGAATTTCGCAGGGAACTATGGCTACACCTTC. It specifies CASSQEMNFAGNYGYTF.